These T cell receptor beta chains were read from a single sample in a study of OX40 agonist ivuxolimab in advanced cancers. The table came from immunoSEQ multiplex PCR; TCRdb's copy has only in-frame clones and leaves some out. The sample records tens of thousands of clones, around 89% being singletons. Sequencing was performed on CD4+ or CD8+ T cells sorted from blood, taken in a trial of the OX40 agonist ivuxolimab. These receptors were obtained from an adult with an advanced solid tumor such as melanoma, head and neck, liver or kidney cancer. CDR3s include the opening cysteine and the closing phenylalanine or tryptophan. Fields, in order: D gene, V gene, CDR3 length, clone size, J gene, CDR3 protein, CDR3 DNA. The D gene is left open where the match is weak. Some rows mark clone size as missing; the rest say once, few, many or name a class of expanded clone.

.	TRBV27	13	.	TRBJ1-2	CASSLRGGYGYTF	TGTGCCAGCAGTTTAAGGGGGGGCTATGGCTACACCTTC
.	TRBV6-5	11	.	TRBJ2-7	CASRGSYEQYF	TGTGCCAGCAGAGGAAGCTACGAGCAGTACTTC
TRBD1	TRBV6-5	14	.	TRBJ1-1	CASSYKTGRTEAFF	TGTGCCAGCAGTTACAAGACAGGGCGCACTGAAGCTTTCTTT
.	TRBV4-2	18	.	TRBJ2-1	CASSPTSRGRGIYNEQFF	TGTGCCAGCAGCCCCACATCTAGAGGTAGGGGGATATACAATGAGCAGTTCTTC
.	TRBV5-5	14	.	TRBJ1-2	CASSLVGRGDGYTF	TGTGCCAGCAGCTTGGTGGGCAGGGGAGACGGCTACACCTTC
TRBD1	TRBV7-9	14	.	TRBJ1-2	CASSLARDSGGYTF	TGTGCCAGCAGCTTAGCCCGGGACAGTGGTGGCTACACCTTC
.	TRBV7-2	13	once	TRBJ2-4	CASSYTRGDIQYF	TGTGCCAGCAGCTACACCAGGGGTGACATTCAGTACTTC
TRBD1	TRBV2	14	.	TRBJ2-5	CASSTDRYQETQYF	TGTGCCAGCAGTACGGACAGGTACCAAGAGACCCAGTACTTC
TRBD2	TRBV2	14	few	TRBJ2-1	CASSEVTSGPRWFF	TGTGCCAGCAGTGAAGTTACTAGCGGGCCCCGGTGGTTCTTC
.	TRBV27	14	.	TRBJ1-1	CASSLDFLGTEAFF	TGTGCCAGCAGTTTAGATTTCCTAGGTACTGAAGCTTTCTTT
.	TRBV21-1	15	.	TRBJ1-2	CASSKARLLFNGYTF	TGTGCCAGCAGCAAAGCCAGGCTGTTGTTCAATGGCTACACCTTC
TRBD1	TRBV28	15	.	TRBJ1-2	CASSLIWTGSYGYTF	TGTGCCAGCAGTCTGATCTGGACAGGGTCTTATGGCTACACCTTC
TRBD1	TRBV6-1	15	.	TRBJ2-3	CASSPRTGSIGVPYF	TGTGCCAGCAGTCCCCGGACAGGGTCGATAGGTGTTCCGTATTTT
.	TRBV4-2	15	.	TRBJ2-5	CASSQGGALQETQYF	TGTGCCAGCAGCCAAGGTGGGGCGCTTCAAGAGACCCAGTACTTC
.	TRBV28	13	.	TRBJ1-2	CASQDSGNVVYTF	TGTGCCAGCCAAGATTCCGGGAATGTGGTCTACACCTTC
.	TRBV5-5	14	once	TRBJ2-5	CASSLAGSQETQYF	TGTGCCAGCAGCTTGGCGGGCAGTCAAGAGACCCAGTACTTC
TRBD2	TRBV28	15	.	TRBJ2-1	CASRWGLAEHNEQFF	TGTGCCAGCAGATGGGGACTAGCGGAACACAATGAGCAGTTCTTC
TRBD1	TRBV6-1	15	once	TRBJ1-3	CASNPTGGPGNTIYF	TGTGCCAGCAACCCGACAGGGGGACCTGGAAACACCATATATTTT